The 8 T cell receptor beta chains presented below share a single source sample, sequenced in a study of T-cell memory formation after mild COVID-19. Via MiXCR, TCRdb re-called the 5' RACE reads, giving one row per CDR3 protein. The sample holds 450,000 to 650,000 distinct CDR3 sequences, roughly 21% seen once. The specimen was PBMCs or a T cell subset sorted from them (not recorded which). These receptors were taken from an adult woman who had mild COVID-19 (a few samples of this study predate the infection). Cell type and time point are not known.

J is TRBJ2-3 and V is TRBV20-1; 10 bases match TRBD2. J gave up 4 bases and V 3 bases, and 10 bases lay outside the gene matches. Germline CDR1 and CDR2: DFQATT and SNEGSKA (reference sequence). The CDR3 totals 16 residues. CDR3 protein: CSARRGPSGGADTQYF. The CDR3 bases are TGCAGTGCTAGGAGGGGGCCCAGCGGGGGGGCAGATACGCAGTATTTT.

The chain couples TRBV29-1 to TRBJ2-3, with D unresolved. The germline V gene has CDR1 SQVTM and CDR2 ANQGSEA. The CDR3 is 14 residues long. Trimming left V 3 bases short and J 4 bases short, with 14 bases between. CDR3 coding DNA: TGCAGCGTTGACTCGTCGATAGCAGCAGATACGCAGTATTTT. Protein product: CSVDSSIAADTQYF.

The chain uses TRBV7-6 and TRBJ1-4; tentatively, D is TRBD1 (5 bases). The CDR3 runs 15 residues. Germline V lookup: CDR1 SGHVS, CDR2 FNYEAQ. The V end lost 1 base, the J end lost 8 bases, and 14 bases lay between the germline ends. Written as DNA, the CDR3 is TGTGCCAGCAGCTTAGTGAGGAGGGGAGGCGAAAAACTGTTTTTT. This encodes CASSLVRRGGEKLFF.

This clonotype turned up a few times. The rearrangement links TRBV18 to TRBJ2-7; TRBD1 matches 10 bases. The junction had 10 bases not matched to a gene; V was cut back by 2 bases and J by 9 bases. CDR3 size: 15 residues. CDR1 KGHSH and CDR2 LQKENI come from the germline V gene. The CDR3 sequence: CASSPSWDRGAWQYF. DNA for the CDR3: TGTGCCAGCTCACCAAGCTGGGACAGGGGAGCTTGGCAGTACTTC.

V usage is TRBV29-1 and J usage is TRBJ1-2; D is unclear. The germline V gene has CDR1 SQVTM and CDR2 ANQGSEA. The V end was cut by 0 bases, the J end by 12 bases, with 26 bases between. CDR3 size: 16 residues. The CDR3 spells CSVEDLLVGRPKIHTF. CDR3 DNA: TGCAGCGTTGAAGATCTTCTAGTTGGTCGACCAAAAATCCACACCTTC.

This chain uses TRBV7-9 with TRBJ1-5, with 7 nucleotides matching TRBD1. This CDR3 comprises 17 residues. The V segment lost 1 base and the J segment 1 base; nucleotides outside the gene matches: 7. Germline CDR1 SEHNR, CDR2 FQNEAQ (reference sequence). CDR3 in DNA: TGTGCCAGCAGCTTAGGAGGGGGCGGTTGGAGCAATCAGCCCCAGCATTTT. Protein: CASSLGGGGWSNQPQHF. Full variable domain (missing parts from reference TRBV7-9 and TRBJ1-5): DTGVSQNPRHKITKRGQNVTFRCDPISEHNRLYWYRQTLGQGPEFLTYFQNEAQLEKSRLLSDRFSAERPKGSFSTLEIQRTEQGDSAMYLCASSLGGGGWSNQPQHFGDGTRLSIL.

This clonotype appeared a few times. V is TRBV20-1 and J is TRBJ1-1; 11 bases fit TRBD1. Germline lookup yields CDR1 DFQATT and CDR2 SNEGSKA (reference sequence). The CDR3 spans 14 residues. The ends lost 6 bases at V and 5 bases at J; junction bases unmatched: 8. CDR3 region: CSAGQGAVGTEAFF. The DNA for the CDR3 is TGCAGTGCCGGACAGGGGGCGGTGGGGACTGAAGCTTTCTTT.

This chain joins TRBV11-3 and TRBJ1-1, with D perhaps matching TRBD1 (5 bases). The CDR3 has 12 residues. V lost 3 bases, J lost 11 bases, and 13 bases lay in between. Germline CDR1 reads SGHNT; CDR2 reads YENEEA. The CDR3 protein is CASSFFGAGAFF. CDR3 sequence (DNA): TGTGCCAGCAGCTTTTTTGGGGCGGGGGCTTTCTTT.